This record covers a single T cell receptor beta chain. Its recognized antigen is unknown. Per-base quality was not reported, and no clone a single base away is much larger than it. Receptor libraries were prepared by PCR. The run used an Illumina HiSeq 2500. To reduce PCR and sequencing biases, unique molecular identifiers were built into the TCR beta cDNA libraries. Every 1 to 10 million input T cells yielded some 500,000 cDNA molecules, meaning each molecule approximated one T cell. The patient libraries were prepared and sequenced with the same protocol used for the earlier healthy control dataset. Samples belonging to the same batch were prepared together, multiplexed and sequenced on a shared HiSeq lane. The authors' analysis ran thus. Raw barcoded reads were processed with MIGEC, and single-read molecular identifier groups were discarded before consensus assembly and CDR3 extraction. Clonotype tables were post-analysed with VDJtools, normalizing diversity by down-sampling all datasets to the smallest sample size. In repertoire overlap clustering, CDR3 amino acid sequences, but not nucleotide sequences, were matched to correct batch-related cross-sample contamination. TCRdb reworked the public reads: Q25 trimming with fastp, MiXCR clone assembly, productive beta chains retained. Each record represents a unique CDR3 protein, reported with the most common genes and DNA among its rows. V and J calls and clone size were set by TCRdb, not the authors. The sample records over 150,000 distinct CDR3 sequences, about 34% of which are singletons. In total, the top ten clones hold about 26% of the sample.

The CDR3 runs 16 amino acids, cysteine and phenylalanine included. The read is trimmed to its CDR3 DNA, 48 bases read in frame from base 1. V is clipped by 4 bases and J by 11 bases, and the sequence between their germline boundaries is 25 bases long. CDR1 and CDR2 are read off the germline V gene as KGHDR and SFDVKD. This specimen belongs to a study of post-analysis software for immune sequencing data (dated by TCRdb to the mid-2010s). Context from the whole study: The recorded disease courses included relapsing-remitting, secondary progressive and progressive-relapsing multiple sclerosis, and some patients had no subtype annotation. The multiple sclerosis patient repertoires were compared with 10 to 12 previously published healthy control repertoires from donors aged 6 to 25 years. A subset of samples was prepared in parallel using single-end sample barcoding, then pooled and co-amplified after Illumina adapter ligation.

Summary of the overall study and its limitations: Multiple sclerosis patients had significantly lower normalized Chao1 diversity than controls, a result that suggests substantial peripheral T-cell clonal expansion. Strong co-clustering of samples prepared in the same batch was shown by direct clustering with F measure, prompting a batch-effect correction. The control group was slightly older than the multiple sclerosis patient group. Four to six TRBV segments, including TRBV5-6, TRBV5-1 and TRBV20-1, were significantly more frequent in patients than controls.

The sample's time point, from its label and the paper: second blood draw from one MS patient after hematopoietic stem cell transplantation. To demonstrate the VDJtools post-analysis software, the study profiled TCR beta repertoires from the peripheral blood of about a dozen young patients with multiple sclerosis. The multiple sclerosis patients were children and adolescents ranging in age from about 6 to 16 years. This clonotype originated in a girl aged 5 to 17 with multiple sclerosis. Donor details come from another sample of the same person, matched by shared clones. The specimen comprised blood, sampled after autologous hematopoietic stem cell transplantation. This receptor chain uses TRBV24-1 and TRBJ2-5, with TRBD2 as a weak D call on 5 bases. The CDR3 is CATSDIIPGPSREQYF. At the DNA level, the sequence is TGTGCCACCAGTGACATCATTCCGGGCCCCTCAAGGGAGCAGTACTTC.